Listed here is a single T cell receptor beta chain. V was clipped by 5 bases and J by 6 bases; unmatched bases: 13. The CDR3 runs 16 residues. CDR1 is MNHNY and CDR2 is SVGAGI in the germline V gene (reference sequence). This specimen comes from a study of blood T cell repertoires in COVID-19. Study-level background: T cells, B-cell-depleted T cells, or PBMCs provided the cDNA or gDNA that served as material.

Profiling relied on immunoSEQ multiplex PCR, and the TCRdb table lists in-frame clones only, not all of them. The sample lists about 130,000 clones, approximately 81% seen once, with around 37% in the top ten. The receptor's source is a middle-aged man with active or convalescent COVID-19. The sequenced material came from peripheral blood. The J gene is TRBJ2-1, the V gene TRBV6-6; TRBD2 matches at 7 bases. CDR3 coding DNA: TGTGCCAGCAGTCCACCCGCCAGGAGCGGGACCAATGAGCAGTTCTTC. Its protein product is CASSPPARSGTNEQFF.